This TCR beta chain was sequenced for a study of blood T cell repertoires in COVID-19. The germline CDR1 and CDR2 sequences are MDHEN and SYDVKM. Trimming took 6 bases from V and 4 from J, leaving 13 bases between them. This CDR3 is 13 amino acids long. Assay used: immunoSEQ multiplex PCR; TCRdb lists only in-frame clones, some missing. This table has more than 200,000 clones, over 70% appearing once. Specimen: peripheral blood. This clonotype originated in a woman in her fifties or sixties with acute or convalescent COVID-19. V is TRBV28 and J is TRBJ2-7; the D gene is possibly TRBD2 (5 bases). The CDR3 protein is CASRPGMGYEQYF. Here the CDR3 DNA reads TGTGCCAGCAGACCGGGAATGGGATACGAGCAGTACTTC.